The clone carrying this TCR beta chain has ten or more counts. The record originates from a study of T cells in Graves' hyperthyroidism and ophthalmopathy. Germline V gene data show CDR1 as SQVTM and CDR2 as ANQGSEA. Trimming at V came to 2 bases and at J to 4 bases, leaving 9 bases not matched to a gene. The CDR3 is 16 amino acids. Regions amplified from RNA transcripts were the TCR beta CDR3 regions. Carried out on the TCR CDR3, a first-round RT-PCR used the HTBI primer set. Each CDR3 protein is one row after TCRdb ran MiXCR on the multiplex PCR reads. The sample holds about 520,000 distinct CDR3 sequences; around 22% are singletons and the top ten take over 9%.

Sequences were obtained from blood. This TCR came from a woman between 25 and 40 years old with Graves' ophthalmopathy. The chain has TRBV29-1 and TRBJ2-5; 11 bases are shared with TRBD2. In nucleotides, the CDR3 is TGCAGCGTTGAACTAGCGGGGGGTACCCCGACAGAGACCCAGTACTTC. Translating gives CSVELAGGTPTETQYF.